This T cell receptor (beta chain) derives from a study of cytomegalovirus exposure and HLA in healthy donors. At the level of the study: A prior study identified 117 million unique TCR beta sequences from about 200 million T cells.

The length of the CDR3 is 13 residues. The V end was cut by 4 bases, the J end by 7 bases, with 12 bases between. The germline V gene encodes CDR1 SGHNT and CDR2 YYREEE (reference sequence). The donors comprised healthy bone marrow donors. Regarding the study as a whole: In presence/absence analyses, roughly uniform sequencing depth across donors was assumed. When analyzed later, the rates of TCR association showed variation by HLA locus, with DRB1 the most and HLA-C the fewest.

As for this clone: Its cognate antigen is unknown.

The PCR contained 60 Vbeta and 13 Jbeta primers. Clones were read by immunoSEQ multiplex PCR, and TCRdb kept only the in-frame ones, dropping some. The sample yields some 60,000 clones, about 80% seen once. The chain couples TRBV5-4 to TRBJ2-1; D may be TRBD1 (6 bases). The clonotype comes from a middle-aged man in good health and CMV-seronegative. Sequenced material: PBMCs. The CDR3, as DNA: TGTGCCAGCAGCCCGAACAGGGAGAATGAGCAGTTCTTC. Translated: CASSPNRENEQFF.